This TCR beta chain was sequenced during a study of CD8 T cells in ankylosing spondylitis. Whole-study findings and limits: Characteristic of ankylosing spondylitis blood, it appeared, was a TCR beta motif comprising about eight highly homologous variants.

This clonotype has only a few counts. No antigen is known for it. Trimming removed 1 base from V and 2 bases from J, with 9 bases in between. CDR1 is SGHTA and CDR2 is FQGNSA in the germline V gene. The length of the CDR3 is 14 residues. Molecular-barcoded quantitative 5'-RACE produced these TCR beta libraries. From the 5' RACE reads, TCRdb called clonotypes with MiXCR, one entry per CDR3 protein. The sample consists of 200,000 to 250,000 distinct CDR3 sequences, over 7% of them appearing once. The sequenced sample was blood, either unsorted or a sorted T cell fraction (not recorded which). The sequence came from a female donor with ankylosing spondylitis or in good health (not recorded which). The gene calls are TRBV7-2 and TRBJ2-7; a weak D match, TRBD1 (5 bases). CDR3 amino acids: CASSLDRPPYEQYF. DNA for the CDR3: TGTGCCAGCAGCTTAGACAGGCCTCCCTACGAGCAGTACTTC.